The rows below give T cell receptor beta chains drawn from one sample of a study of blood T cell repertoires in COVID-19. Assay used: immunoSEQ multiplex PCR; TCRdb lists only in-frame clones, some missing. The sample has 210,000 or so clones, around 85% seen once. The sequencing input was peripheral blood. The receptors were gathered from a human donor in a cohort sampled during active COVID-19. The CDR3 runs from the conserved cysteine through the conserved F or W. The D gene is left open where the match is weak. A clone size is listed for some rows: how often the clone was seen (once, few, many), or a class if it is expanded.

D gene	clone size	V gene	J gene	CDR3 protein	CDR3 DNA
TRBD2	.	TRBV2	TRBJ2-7	CASSPGLGGSYEQYF	TGTGCCAGCAGCCCGGGACTAGGGGGCTCCTACGAGCAGTACTTC
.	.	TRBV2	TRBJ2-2	CASSRQSTGELFF	TGTGCCAGCAGTCGACAGAGCACCGGGGAGCTGTTTTTT
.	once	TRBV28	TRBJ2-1	CASRGGSSWYNEQFF	TGTGCCAGCAGGGGCGGGTCAAGCTGGTACAATGAGCAGTTCTTC
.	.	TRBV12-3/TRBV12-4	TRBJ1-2	CASSRTGLHGYTF	TGTGCCAGCAGTAGAACAGGGCTCCATGGCTACACCTTC
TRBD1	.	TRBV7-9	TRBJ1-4	CASSPSGQGNEKLFF	TGTGCCAGCAGTCCTTCGGGACAGGGTAATGAAAAACTGTTTTTT
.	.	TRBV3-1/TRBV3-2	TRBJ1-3	CASSPWAVGNTIYF	TGTGCCAGCAGCCCATGGGCAGTCGGAAACACCATATATTTT
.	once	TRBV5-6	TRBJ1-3	CASSLAGGPGNTIYF	TGTGCCAGCAGCTTGGCCGGAGGGCCTGGAAACACCATATATTTT
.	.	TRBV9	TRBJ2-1	CASSAHRGNEQFF	TGTGCCAGCAGCGCCCATAGAGGGAATGAGCAGTTCTTC
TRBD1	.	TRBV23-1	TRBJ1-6	CASSIYRGLKFSYNSPLHF	TGCGCCAGCAGTATATACAGGGGGCTTAAGTTCTCCTATAATTCACCCCTCCACTTT
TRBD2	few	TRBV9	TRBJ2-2	CASSVGSGRTGELFF	TGTGCCAGCAGCGTAGGTAGCGGGAGGACCGGGGAGCTGTTTTTT
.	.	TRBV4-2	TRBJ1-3	CASSPRRGQGNTIYF	TGTGCCAGCAGCCCCCGAAGGGGACAAGGAAACACCATATATTTT
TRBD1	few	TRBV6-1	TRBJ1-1	CASSEVAGGATTEAFF	TGTGCCAGCAGTGAAGTAGCAGGGGGCGCGACCACTGAAGCTTTCTTT
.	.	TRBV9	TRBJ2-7	CASSVATGPVYEQYF	TGTGCCAGCAGCGTAGCTACAGGGCCCGTCTACGAGCAGTACTTC
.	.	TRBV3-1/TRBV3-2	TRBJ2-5	CASSQEGYRETQYF	TGTGCCAGCAGCCAAGAGGGCTATAGGGAGACCCAGTACTTC
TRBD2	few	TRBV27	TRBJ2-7	CASSLDGGTSAYEQYF	TGTGCCAGCAGTTTAGATGGGGGGACTAGCGCCTACGAGCAGTACTTC
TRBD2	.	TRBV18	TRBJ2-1	CASSPQAGGSNEQFF	TGTGCCAGCTCACCTCAAGCGGGGGGCAGCAATGAGCAGTTCTTC
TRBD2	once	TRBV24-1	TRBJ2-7	CATSDSRTRRGEQYF	TGTGCCACCAGTGATTCGAGGACTAGACGGGGCGAGCAGTACTTC
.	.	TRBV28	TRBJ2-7	CASSVGQFYEQYF	TGTGCCAGCAGTGTGGGACAATTTTACGAGCAGTACTTC
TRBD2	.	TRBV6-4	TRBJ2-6	CASRETSAGANVLTF	TGTGCCAGCAGAGAAACTAGCGCCGGGGCCAACGTCCTGACTTTC
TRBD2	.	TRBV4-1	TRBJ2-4	CASSQGLAGGLAKNIQYF	TGCGCCAGCAGCCAAGGGCTAGCGGGAGGGTTAGCCAAAAACATTCAGTACTTC
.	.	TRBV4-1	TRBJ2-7	CASSQDTQGGWTYEQYF	TGCGCCAGCAGCCAAGATACGCAGGGAGGATGGACCTACGAGCAGTACTTC
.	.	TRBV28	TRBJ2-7	CASSQYSYEQYF	TGTGCCAGCAGCCAATACAGCTACGAGCAGTACTTC
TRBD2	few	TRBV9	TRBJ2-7	CASEKTSGSPYEQYF	TGTGCCAGCGAGAAAACTAGCGGGAGTCCCTACGAGCAGTACTTC
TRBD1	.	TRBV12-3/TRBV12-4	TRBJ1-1	CASNNRGQTEAFF	TGTGCCAGCAACAACAGGGGGCAGACTGAAGCTTTCTTT
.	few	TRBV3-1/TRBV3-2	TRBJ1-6	CASSQDWPYSPLHF	TGTGCCAGCAGCCAAGATTGGCCTTATTCACCCCTCCACTTT
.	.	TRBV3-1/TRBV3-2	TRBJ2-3	CASSQDTRTQYF	TGTGCCAGCAGCCAAGATACGAGGACGCAGTATTTT
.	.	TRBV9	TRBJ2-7	CASSNGVDSYEQYF	TGTGCCAGCAGCAACGGGGTCGACTCCTACGAGCAGTACTTC
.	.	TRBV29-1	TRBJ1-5	CSVGTGGGQPQHF	TGCAGCGTGGGGACGGGAGGGGGTCAGCCCCAGCATTTT
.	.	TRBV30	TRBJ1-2	CAWSFDTYYGYTF	TGTGCCTGGAGTTTTGACACCTACTATGGCTACACCTTC
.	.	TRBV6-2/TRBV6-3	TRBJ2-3	CASSYFQRRSTDTQYF	TGTGCCAGCAGTTACTTTCAGCGGCGGAGCACAGATACGCAGTATTTT
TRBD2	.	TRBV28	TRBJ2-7	CASSLVGSGNRYEQYF	TGTGCCAGCAGTTTAGTGGGCAGCGGGAACCGCTACGAGCAGTACTTC
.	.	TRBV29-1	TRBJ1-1	CSVDRGMNTEAFF	TGCAGCGTTGATCGGGGGATGAACACTGAAGCTTTCTTT
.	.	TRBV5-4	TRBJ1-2	CASSRGTGSLDGYTF	TGTGCCAGCAGTCGGGGGACGGGAAGTCTAGATGGCTACACCTTC
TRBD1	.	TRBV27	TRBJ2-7	CASSIFRDRESYEQYF	TGTGCCAGCAGTATCTTCCGGGACAGGGAATCCTACGAGCAGTACTTC
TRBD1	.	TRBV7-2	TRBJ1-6	CASSWGQTHSPLHF	TGTGCCAGCAGCTGGGGACAGACCCATTCACCCCTCCACTTT
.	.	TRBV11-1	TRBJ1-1	CASSGQRNTEAFF	TGTGCCAGCAGCGGACAGCGGAACACTGAAGCTTTCTTT
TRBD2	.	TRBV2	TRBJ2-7	CASGVGLAESYEQYF	TGTGCCAGCGGGGTAGGACTAGCGGAGTCCTACGAGCAGTACTTC
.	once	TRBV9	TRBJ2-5	CASSVDGNSEETQYF	TGTGCCAGCAGCGTAGACGGGAACTCGGAAGAGACCCAGTACTTC
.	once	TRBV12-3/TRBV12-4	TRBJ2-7	CASSFGFGYEQYF	TGTGCCAGCAGTTTCGGATTCGGGTACGAGCAGTACTTC
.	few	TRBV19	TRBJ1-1	CASNRGLGTEAFF	TGTGCCAGTAATCGGGGGTTGGGCACTGAAGCTTTCTTT
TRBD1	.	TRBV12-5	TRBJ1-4	CASGLAHTGTGGRVEKLFF	TGTGCTAGTGGTTTGGCACACACCGGGACAGGGGGGCGAGTGGAAAAACTGTTTTTT
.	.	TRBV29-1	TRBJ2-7	CSVGGSVSSYEQYF	TGCAGCGTTGGGGGCAGTGTAAGCTCCTACGAGCAGTACTTC
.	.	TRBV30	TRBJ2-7	CAWTQGQLSYEQYF	TGTGCCTGGACCCAGGGACAACTCTCCTACGAGCAGTACTTC
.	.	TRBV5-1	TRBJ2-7	CASQGPGLNEQYF	TGCGCCAGCCAGGGCCCAGGGTTGAACGAGCAGTACTTC
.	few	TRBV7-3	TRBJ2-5	CASSLNGLGAETQYF	TGTGCCAGCAGCTTAAATGGGTTAGGGGCAGAGACCCAGTACTTC
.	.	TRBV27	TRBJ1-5	CASSLDRLSNQPQHF	TGTGCCAGCAGCTTGGACAGACTTAGCAATCAGCCCCAGCATTTT
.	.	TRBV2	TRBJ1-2	CASSEDSGGRSTF	TGTGCCAGCAGTGAAGACTCAGGAGGCCGTAGCACCTTC
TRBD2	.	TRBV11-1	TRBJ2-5	CASSLVAGGAETQYF	TGTGCCAGCAGCTTAGTTGCGGGAGGCGCAGAGACCCAGTACTTC
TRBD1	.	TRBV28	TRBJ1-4	CASSFQGVRTNEKLFF	TGTGCCAGCAGTTTCCAGGGGGTACGAACTAATGAAAAACTGTTTTTT
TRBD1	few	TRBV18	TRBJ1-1	CASSRDRGGTEAFF	TGTGCCAGCTCAAGGGACAGAGGAGGCACTGAAGCTTTCTTT
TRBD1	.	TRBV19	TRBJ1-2	CASSMGQGPYGYTF	TGTGCCAGTAGTATGGGACAGGGACCCTATGGCTACACCTTC
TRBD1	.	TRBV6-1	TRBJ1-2	CASSELVRGLYGYTF	TGTGCCAGCAGTGAATTGGTCAGGGGGCTCTATGGCTACACCTTC
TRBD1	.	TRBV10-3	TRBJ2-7	CAISGATGIEQYF	TGTGCCATCAGTGGGGCGACAGGGATCGAGCAGTACTTC
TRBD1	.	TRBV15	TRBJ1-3	CATSPQQGLFSGNTIYF	TGTGCCACCAGCCCGCAACAGGGGTTATTCTCTGGAAACACCATATATTTT
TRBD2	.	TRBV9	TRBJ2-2	CASSAGLAGGGELFF	TGTGCCAGCAGCGCGGGGCTAGCGGGAGGAGGGGAGCTGTTTTTT
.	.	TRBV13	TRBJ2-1	CASSPRDFYNEQFF	TGTGCCAGCAGCCCCCGGGACTTCTACAATGAGCAGTTCTTC
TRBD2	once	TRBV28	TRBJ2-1	CASSAEGSGTYYNEQFF	TGTGCCAGCAGTGCCGAAGGCAGCGGGACGTACTACAATGAGCAGTTCTTC